This T cell receptor beta chain was identified during a study of a mutant IDH1 vaccine in newly diagnosed glioma. Study conclusions and caveats: Pseudoprogression appeared unlinked to shifts in leading peripheral T cell clonotypes.

A remark on this clone: Antigen specificity is unknown.

Stated time point: baseline, week 1 (first vaccination visit). Treatment defined: pre-vaccination baseline after standard-of-care therapy. Some clones are missing from TCRdb's copy, which holds only in-frame ones; the method was immunoSEQ multiplex PCR. Here the sample spans approximately 16,000 clones, nearly 97% being singletons. CDR3 length: 12 amino acids. The V end was cut by 4 bases, the J end by 11 bases, with 15 bases between. Germline V CDR1 and CDR2: SQVTM, ANQGSEA. The TCR comes from a young woman with glioma. Some clones in this sample may be carry-over from other donors' samples. V gene TRBV29-1 combines with J gene TRBJ2-4; D is undetermined. This sample comprised peripheral blood mononuclear cells (PBMCs), obtained from a glioma patient treated with radiotherapy, temozolomide or both. The CDR3, as DNA: TGCAGCGTTGTCGCCCCCTCTTCTGTTCAGTACTTC. This codes for CSVVAPSSVQYF.